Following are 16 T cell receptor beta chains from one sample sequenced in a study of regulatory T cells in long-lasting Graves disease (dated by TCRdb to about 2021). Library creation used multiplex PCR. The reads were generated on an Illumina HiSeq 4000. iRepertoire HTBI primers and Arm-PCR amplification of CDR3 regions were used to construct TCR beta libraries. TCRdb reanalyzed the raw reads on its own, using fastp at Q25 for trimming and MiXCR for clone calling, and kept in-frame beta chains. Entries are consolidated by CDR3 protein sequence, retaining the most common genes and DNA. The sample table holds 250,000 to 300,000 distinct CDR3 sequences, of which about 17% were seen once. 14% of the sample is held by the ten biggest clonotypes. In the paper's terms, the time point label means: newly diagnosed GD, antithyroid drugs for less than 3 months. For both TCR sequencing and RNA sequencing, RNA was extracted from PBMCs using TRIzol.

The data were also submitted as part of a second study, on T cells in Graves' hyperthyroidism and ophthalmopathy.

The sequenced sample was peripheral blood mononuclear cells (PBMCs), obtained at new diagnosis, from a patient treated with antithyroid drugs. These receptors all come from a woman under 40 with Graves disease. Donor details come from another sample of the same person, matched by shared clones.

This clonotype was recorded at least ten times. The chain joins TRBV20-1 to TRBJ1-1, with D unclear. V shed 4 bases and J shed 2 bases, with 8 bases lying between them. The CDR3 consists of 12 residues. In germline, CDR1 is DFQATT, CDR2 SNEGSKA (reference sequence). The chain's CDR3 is CSATAGNTEAFF. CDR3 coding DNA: TGCAGTGCTACCGCAGGTAACACTGAAGCTTTCTTT.

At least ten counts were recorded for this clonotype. CDR3 loop: CASSFSGGRYEQYF. The CDR3 DNA sequence: TGCGCCAGCAGCTTTTCGGGGGGCAGATACGAGCAGTACTTC. This chain joins TRBV5-1 and TRBJ2-7, with D possibly TRBD2 on 7 matching bases. V was clipped by 2 bases and J by 4 bases, with 13 bases between them. The CDR3 totals 14 residues. From germline, CDR1 is SGHRS and CDR2 YFSETQ.

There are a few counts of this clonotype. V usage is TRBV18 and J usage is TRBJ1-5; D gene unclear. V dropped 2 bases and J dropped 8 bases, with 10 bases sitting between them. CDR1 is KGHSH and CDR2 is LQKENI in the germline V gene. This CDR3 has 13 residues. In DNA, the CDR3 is TGTGCCAGCTCACCATCTTTATCCAAGCCCCAGCATTTT. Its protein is CASSPSLSKPQHF.

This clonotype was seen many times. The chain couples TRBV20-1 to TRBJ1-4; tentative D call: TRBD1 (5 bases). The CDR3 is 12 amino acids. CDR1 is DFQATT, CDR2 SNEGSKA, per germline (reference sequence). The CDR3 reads CRTGRDNEKLFF. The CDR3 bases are TGCAGGACGGGACGGGACAATGAAAAACTGTTTTTT.

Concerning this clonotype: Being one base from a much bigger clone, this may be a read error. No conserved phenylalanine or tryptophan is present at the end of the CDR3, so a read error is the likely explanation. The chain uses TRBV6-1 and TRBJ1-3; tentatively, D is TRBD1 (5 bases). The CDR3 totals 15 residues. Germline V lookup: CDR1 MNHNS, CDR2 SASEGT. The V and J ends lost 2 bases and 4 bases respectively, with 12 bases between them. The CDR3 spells CASSEYRGTGNTIYS. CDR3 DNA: TGTGCCAGCAGTGAATATCGGGGGACGGGAAACACCATATATTCT.

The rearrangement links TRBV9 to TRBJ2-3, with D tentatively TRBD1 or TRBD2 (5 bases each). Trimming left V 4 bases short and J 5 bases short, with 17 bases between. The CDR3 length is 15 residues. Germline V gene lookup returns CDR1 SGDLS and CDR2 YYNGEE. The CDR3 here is CASSTTGTIGDTQYF. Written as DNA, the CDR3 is TGTGCCAGCAGCACGACCGGGACCATCGGAGATACGCAGTATTTT.

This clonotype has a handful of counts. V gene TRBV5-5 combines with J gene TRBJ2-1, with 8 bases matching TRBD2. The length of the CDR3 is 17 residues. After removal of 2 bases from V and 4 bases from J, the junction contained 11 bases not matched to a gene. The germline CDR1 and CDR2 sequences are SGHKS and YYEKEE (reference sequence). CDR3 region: CASSLSGGGLAYNEQFF. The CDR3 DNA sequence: TGTGCCAGCAGCTTATCGGGGGGGGGACTGGCATACAATGAGCAGTTCTTC.

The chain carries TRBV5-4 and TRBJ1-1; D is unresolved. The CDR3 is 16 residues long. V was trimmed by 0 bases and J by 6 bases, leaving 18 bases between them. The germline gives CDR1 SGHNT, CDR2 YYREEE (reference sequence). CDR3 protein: CASSLASTTRRAEAFF. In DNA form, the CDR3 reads TGTGCCAGCAGCTTGGCCTCGACTACTAGGAGGGCTGAAGCTTTCTTT.

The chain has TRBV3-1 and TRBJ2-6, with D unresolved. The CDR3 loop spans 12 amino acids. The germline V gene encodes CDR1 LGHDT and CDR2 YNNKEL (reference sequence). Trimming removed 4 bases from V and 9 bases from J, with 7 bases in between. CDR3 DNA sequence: TGTGCCAGCAGCCCCCGTCGCAACGTCCTGACTTTC. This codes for CASSPRRNVLTF.

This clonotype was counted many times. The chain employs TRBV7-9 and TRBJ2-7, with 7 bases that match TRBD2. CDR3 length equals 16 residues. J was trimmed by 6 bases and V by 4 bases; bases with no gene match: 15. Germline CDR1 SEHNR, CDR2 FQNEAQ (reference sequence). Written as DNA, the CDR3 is TGTGCCAGCAGCTCCGGCCCGACTAGCTTGTGGAGCGAGCAGTACTTC. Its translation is CASSSGPTSLWSEQYF.

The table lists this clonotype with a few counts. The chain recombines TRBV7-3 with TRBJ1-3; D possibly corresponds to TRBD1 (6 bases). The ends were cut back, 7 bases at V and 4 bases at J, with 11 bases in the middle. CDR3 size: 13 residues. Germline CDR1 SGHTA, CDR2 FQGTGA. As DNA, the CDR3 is TGTGCCAGCACCGACAGGATCGGAAACACCATATATTTT. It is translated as CASTDRIGNTIYF.

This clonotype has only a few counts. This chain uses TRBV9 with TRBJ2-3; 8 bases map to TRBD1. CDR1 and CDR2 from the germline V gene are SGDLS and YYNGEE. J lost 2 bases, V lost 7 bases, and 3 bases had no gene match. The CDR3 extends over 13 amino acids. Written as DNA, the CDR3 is TGTGCCAGCGACAGGGGAATCACAGATACGCAGTATTTT. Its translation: CASDRGITDTQYF.

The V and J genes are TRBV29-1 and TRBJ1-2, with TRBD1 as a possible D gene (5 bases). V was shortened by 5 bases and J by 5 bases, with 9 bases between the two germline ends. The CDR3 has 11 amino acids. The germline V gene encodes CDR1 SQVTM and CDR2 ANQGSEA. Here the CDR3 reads CSVSPGYGYTF. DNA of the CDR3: TGCAGCGTTTCCCCAGGGTATGGCTACACCTTC.

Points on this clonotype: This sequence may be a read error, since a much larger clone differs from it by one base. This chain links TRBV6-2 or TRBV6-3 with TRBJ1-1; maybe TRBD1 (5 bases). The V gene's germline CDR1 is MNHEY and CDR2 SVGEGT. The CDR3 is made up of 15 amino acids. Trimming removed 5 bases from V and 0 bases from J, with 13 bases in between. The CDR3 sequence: CASSESRGMNTEAFF. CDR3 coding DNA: TGTGCCAGCAGTGAGTCAAGGGGCATGAACACTGAAGCTTTCTTT.

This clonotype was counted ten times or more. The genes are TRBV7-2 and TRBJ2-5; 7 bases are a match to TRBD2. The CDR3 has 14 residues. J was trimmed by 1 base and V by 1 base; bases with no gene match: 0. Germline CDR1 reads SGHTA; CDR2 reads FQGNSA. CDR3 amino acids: CASSLERGQETQYF. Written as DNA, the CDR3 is TGTGCCAGCAGCTTAGAGCGGGGCCAAGAGACCCAGTACTTC. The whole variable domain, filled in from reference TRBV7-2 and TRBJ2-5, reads GAGVSQSPSNKVTEKGKDVELRCDPISGHTALYWYRQSLGQGLEFLIYFQGNSAPDKSGLPSDRFSAERTGGSVSTLTIQRTQQEDSAVYLCASSLERGQETQYFGPGTRLLVL.

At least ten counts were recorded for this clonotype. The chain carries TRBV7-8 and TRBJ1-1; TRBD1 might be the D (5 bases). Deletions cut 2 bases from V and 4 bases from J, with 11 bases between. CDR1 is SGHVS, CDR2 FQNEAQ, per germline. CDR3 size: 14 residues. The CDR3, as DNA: TGTGCCAGCAGCTTACTGGGGACTAGCACTGAAGCTTTCTTT. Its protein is CASSLLGTSTEAFF.